The subject of this entry is one TCR beta chain. The V segment lost 10 bases and the J segment 2 bases; nucleotides outside the gene matches: 7. CDR3 length: 13 amino acids. Germline CDR1 is SNHLY and CDR2 is FYNNEI. Sequencing used immunoSEQ multiplex PCR; TCRdb keeps in-frame clones, though not all of them. The sample carries about 1 million clones, more than 65% recorded once. The data originate from a study of shared clonotypes between healthy human individuals. The receptor's source is a man between 18 and 29 years old in good health. Sequencing used memory CD4+ T cells sorted from blood. Subset indicated: CD45RA-negative fraction. The genes are TRBV2 and TRBJ1-2, with 7 positions matching TRBD1. The CDR3, as DNA: TGTGCCAACTCCGGGACAGAGAACTATGGCTACACCTTC. This translates into CANSGTENYGYTF.